The rows below give T cell receptor beta chains drawn from one sample of a study of T-cell memory formation after mild COVID-19. TCRdb processed the 5' RACE reads anew with MiXCR; each CDR3 protein has one entry. The repertoire holds 200,000 to 250,000 distinct CDR3 sequences, with approximately 30% as singletons. The sample consisted of PBMCs or a T cell subset sorted from them (not recorded which). The receptors shown here come from an adult woman who had mild COVID-19 (a few samples of this study predate the infection). Cell type and time point are not known. The CDR3 runs from the conserved cysteine through the conserved F or W.

17 TRBV7-9 CASSLGAGSSSYNEQFF
11 TRBV6-6 CAGQWNTEAFF
15 TRBV5-1 CASSAPGLAVNEQFF
16 TRBV5-1 CASSFPAGGGNQPQHF
12 TRBV7-9 CASSPRQTEAFF
16 TRBV4-2 CASSQGGARSNTEAFF
13 TRBV29-1 CSVGDRSAYEQYF
14 TRBV5-1 CASSLKQVDTEAFF
14 TRBV6-5 CASSQGQITGELFF
16 TRBV5-1 CASSPEIGGSYNEQFF
15 TRBV5-1 CASSLGQGGPYEQYF
13 TRBV6-6 CASTPLEGQPQHF
13 TRBV18 CASSRTQNTEAFF
15 TRBV20-1 CSARDFRVDTGELFF
14 TRBV20-1 CSAYEGLAEETQYF
15 TRBV9 CASSVSTGGRDTQYF
14 TRBV30 CAWSGDRGSYGYTF
14 TRBV20-1 CSARRGTRTDTQYF
17 TRBV3-1 CASSQDLERERGETQYF
21 TRBV14 CASSQAAVGQITSRWTGELFF
12 TRBV30 CAWSVEGGEQYF
18 TRBV4-2 CASSQVGFGGTANTEAFF
14 TRBV20-1 CSASLGDGNSPLHF
17 TRBV5-1 CASSAGSGTSGGYEQYF
13 TRBV5-1 CASSREGGGRYTF
16 TRBV7-2 CASSLGTSGYTDTQYF
12 TRBV24-1 CATSDRSETQYF
12 TRBV5-6 CASTAGPGELFF
14 TRBV6-5 CASSQNSGRTEAFF
12 TRBV2 CASTSSGYEQYF
12 TRBV7-9 CASSPGVLEQFF
14 TRBV10-3 CAPRGGRTTNEQFF
14 TRBV10-3 CAISEGADTDTQYF
15 TRBV19 CASSVPGGMNTEAFF
15 TRBV20-1 CSARDLRTRPFWDFF
17 TRBV7-8 CASSSTAWREGRETQYF
13 TRBV24-1 CATSTGGGYEQYF
13 TRBV30 CAWSVWEEGGYTF
13 TRBV19 CASSSGGRTEAFF
15 TRBV7-2 CASSLSVLMNTEAFF
16 TRBV9 CASSTTGGRNTGELFF
15 TRBV7-3 CASSLGTSGPYEQYF
15 TRBV5-1 CASSLAAGVTDTQYF
15 TRBV7-9 CASSWAGSVSNEQFF
13 TRBV20-1 CSARDYEGKSAFF
13 TRBV6-5 CASRGGGNQPQHF
14 TRBV7-3 CASSLAGRRDTQYF
14 TRBV7-9 CASSPGTSVNEQFF
10 TRBV6-2/TRBV6-3 CASTRGIRYF